Each of the 32 T cell receptor beta chains below was sequenced from the same sample in a study of cytomegalovirus exposure and HLA in healthy donors. 13 Jbeta primers and 60 Vbeta primers were used for the PCR. Measured with immunoSEQ multiplex PCR; TCRdb has only the in-frame clones, and not every one. The sample shows tens of thousands of clones, roughly 77% of them seen only once. The sample was PBMCs. These receptors were collected from a woman aged 40 to 50 in good health and CMV-seropositive.

The chain is built from TRBV6-1 and TRBJ1-5; the match to TRBD1 covers 10 bases. CDR3 length equals 15 residues. Germline-derived CDR1 and CDR2 are MNHNS and SASEGT. The V segment lost 8 bases and the J segment 3 bases; nucleotides outside the gene matches: 7. In DNA, the CDR3 is TGTGCCAGCGAGGACAGGGGGATAAACAATCAGCCCCAGCATTTT. Its protein is CASEDRGINNQPQHF.

V is TRBV6-1 and J is TRBJ2-3; TRBD2 matches 10 bases. Trimming cost V 1 base and J 3 bases; bases outside gene matches: 1. The germline CDR1 and CDR2 sequences are MNHNS and SASEGT. The CDR3 extends over 15 amino acids. This chain's CDR3 is CASSEVAGGTDTQYF. CDR3 DNA sequence: TGTGCCAGCAGTGAAGTAGCGGGGGGTACAGATACGCAGTATTTT.

The sample holds a few counts of this clone. This rearrangement joins TRBV7-9 to TRBJ2-7, with 10 bases that match TRBD1. CDR1 is SEHNR and CDR2 is FQNEAQ in the germline V gene (reference sequence). This CDR3 contains 14 residues. Trimming removed 7 bases from V and 4 bases from J; junction bases left unmatched: 7. CDR3 nucleotide sequence: TGTGCCAGCAAAATAGGGACAGGGGCTTACGAGCAGTACTTC. Protein product: CASKIGTGAYEQYF.

The chain links TRBV5-1 to TRBJ1-2; D is unclear. CDR3 size: 14 residues. The germline V and J ends were trimmed by 2 bases and 4 bases, with 12 bases remaining between them. Germline CDR1 SGHRS, CDR2 YFSETQ. This chain's CDR3 is CASSFEGSGYGYTF. The DNA of the CDR3 is TGCGCCAGCAGCTTTGAGGGTTCGGGCTATGGCTACACCTTC.

The chain is built from TRBV10-3 and TRBJ1-2, with D perhaps TRBD1 (5 bases). The V gene lost 0 bases and the J gene lost 6 bases, with 11 bases spanning the gap. The CDR3 is made up of 14 amino acids. Germline V gene sequence: CDR1 ENHRY, CDR2 SYGVKD. The CDR3 loop reads CAISESLGVDGYTF. The CDR3 DNA reads as TGTGCCATCAGTGAGTCGTTAGGGGTAGATGGCTACACCTTC.

This chain joins TRBV18 and TRBJ2-5; maybe TRBD2 (6 bases). This CDR3 comprises 14 residues. Germline V gene data show CDR1 as KGHSH and CDR2 as LQKENI. The V and J ends lost 3 bases and 5 bases respectively, with 13 bases between them. CDR3 in amino acids: CASSPLGGKETQYF. CDR3 sequence (DNA): TGTGCCAGCTCACCCCTCGGGGGTAAGGAGACCCAGTACTTC.

V and J are TRBV5-6 and TRBJ2-2, with 7 bases that match TRBD1. After removal of 4 bases from V and 2 bases from J, the junction contained 11 bases not matched to a gene. There are 17 residues in the CDR3. CDR1 is SGHDT, CDR2 YYEEEE, per germline. In DNA form, the CDR3 reads TGTGCCAGCAGCCCCATATGGGGGACAGTTAACACCGGGGAGCTGTTTTTT. Protein: CASSPIWGTVNTGELFF.

The V call is TRBV11-3, the J call TRBJ2-7; a possible D gene is TRBD1 (5 bases). Germline CDR1 SGHNT, CDR2 YENEEA. This CDR3 spans 12 amino acids. The V gene lost 1 base and the J gene lost 6 bases, with 7 bases spanning the gap. CDR3 protein: CASSLGRGEQYF. In nucleotides, the CDR3 is TGTGCCAGCAGCTTAGGTAGGGGCGAGCAGTACTTC.

With respect to this clone: This sample includes further DNA sequences coding for the same CDR3. This chain links TRBV7-9 with TRBJ1-4, with 11 bases fitting TRBD1. Losses at the gene ends were 5 bases for V and 7 bases for J; bases not matched to a gene: 6. Germline V gives CDR1 SEHNR, CDR2 FQNEAQ (reference sequence). This CDR3 has 15 residues. The CDR3, as DNA: TGTGCCAGCAGCCTTGGGACAGGGGGACCTGAAAAACTGTTTTTT. This translates into CASSLGTGGPEKLFF. Full variable domain (remainder filled in from reference TRBV7-9 and TRBJ1-4): DTGVSQNPRHKITKRGQNVTFRCDPISEHNRLYWYRQTLGQGPEFLTYFQNEAQLEKSRLLSDRFSAERPKGSFSTLEIQRTEQGDSAMYLCASSLGTGGPEKLFFGSGTQLSVL.

This chain links TRBV7-9 with TRBJ2-3, with TRBD2 matching over 15 bases. CDR1 is SEHNR, CDR2 FQNEAQ, per germline (reference sequence). Trimming took 5 bases from V and 8 from J; bases not matched to a gene: 5. The CDR3 contains 15 residues. As DNA, the CDR3 is TGTGCCAGCAGCCCCAGGACTAGCGGGGGGGGTACGCAGTATTTT. Translating gives CASSPRTSGGGTQYF.

The V call is TRBV5-1, the J call TRBJ2-3; TRBD1 aligns across 8 bases. This CDR3 contains 15 residues. J gave up 0 bases and V 4 bases, and 4 bases lay outside the gene matches. Germline V lookup: CDR1 SGHRS, CDR2 YFSETQ. The DNA for the CDR3 is TGCGCCAGCAGCGTTACAGGGGGGAGCACAGATACGCAGTATTTT. This translates into CASSVTGGSTDTQYF.

The chain is built from TRBV23-1 and TRBJ2-7; D call uncertain. TRBV23-1 is an ORF, and what it does is uncertain. The CDR3 runs 14 residues. The V end lost 2 bases, the J end lost 2 bases, and 10 bases lay between the germline ends. CDR3 bases: TGCGCCAGCAGTCAACCCCTAGTCCCCTACGAGCAGTACTTC. Encoded protein: CASSQPLVPYEQYF.

The rearrangement links TRBV27 to TRBJ2-5; 8 nucleotides agree with TRBD2. The tail of the sequence fits TRBJ2-7 better, so the J call may be wrong. Germline CDR1 and CDR2: MNHEY and SMNVEV (reference sequence). The CDR3 runs 13 residues. CDR3 nucleotide sequence: TGTGCCAGCATCGGGGGGGCTCCGTACGAGCAGTACTTC. Residues: CASIGGAPYEQYF.

The CDR3 sequence: CSVERQGNYGYTF. For the CDR3, the DNA is TGCAGCGTTGAGAGACAGGGTAACTATGGCTACACCTTC. This sequence joins TRBV29-1 and TRBJ1-2; TRBD1 matches 7 bases. The CDR3 has 13 amino acids. Germline V lookup: CDR1 SQVTM, CDR2 ANQGSEA. V shed 3 bases and J 1 base; nucleotides not matched to a gene: 2.

The genes are TRBV7-9 and TRBJ2-1, with 8 bases matching TRBD1. Germline trimming cut 5 bases from V and 3 bases from J; bases unmatched to any gene: 6. In germline, CDR1 is SEHNR, CDR2 FQNEAQ (reference sequence). The CDR3 length is 15 residues. The CDR3 sequence is CASSVTGDRYNEQFF. The CDR3 nucleotides read TGTGCCAGCAGCGTGACAGGGGATCGCTACAATGAGCAGTTCTTC.

J is TRBJ2-5 and V is TRBV5-1; D is undetermined. Trimming took off 0 bases at V and 1 base at J, with 13 bases between the two ends. The CDR3 is made up of 16 amino acids. CDR1 is SGHRS and CDR2 is YFSETQ in the germline V gene. In DNA form, the CDR3 reads TGCGCCAGCAGCTTGGTGGGTAGCACAAGCCAAGAGACCCAGTACTTC. It is translated as CASSLVGSTSQETQYF.

V and J are TRBV27 and TRBJ1-6; 9 bases match TRBD1. Trimming removed 5 bases from V and 6 bases from J; junction bases left unmatched: 5. CDR1 and CDR2 from the germline V gene are MNHEY and SMNVEV (reference sequence). CDR3 length: 15 residues. This CDR3 reads CASSKRTGANSPLHF. In DNA, the CDR3 is TGTGCCAGCAGTAAGAGGACAGGGGCTAATTCACCCCTCCACTTT.

V usage is TRBV7-2 and J usage is TRBJ2-5; 9 bases match TRBD2. Germline CDR1 reads SGHTA; CDR2 reads FQGNSA. This CDR3 has 18 amino acids. V lost 1 base, J lost 5 bases, and 14 bases stayed unmatched. The DNA for the CDR3 is TGTGCCAGCAGCTTAGTCTCAGCGGGGGGTCCGGAGGGGGAGACCCAGTACTTC. Translated, it gives CASSLVSAGGPEGETQYF.

V gene TRBV21-1 combines with J gene TRBJ1-2. TRBV21-1 is marked as a pseudogene. The CDR3 is made up of 16 amino acids. The CDR3 here is CASSKARRGLNYGYTF. CDR3 DNA sequence: TGTGCCAGCAGCAAAGCTCGGAGGGGCCTTAACTATGGCTACACCTTC.

V gene TRBV7-2 combines with J gene TRBJ1-4; perhaps TRBD1 as D (6 bases). The germline CDR1 and CDR2 sequences are SGHTA and FQGNSA. Trimming took 6 bases from V and 5 from J, leaving 10 bases between them. CDR3 length equals 13 residues. CDR3 protein: CASRNRANEKLFF. CDR3 nucleotides: TGTGCCAGCAGGAACAGGGCGAATGAAAAACTGTTTTTT.

This clone was observed a single time. This sequence joins TRBV15 and TRBJ1-3, with a tentative D call TRBD1 (6 bases). There are 18 residues in the CDR3. Trimming pared 0 bases from V and 0 bases from J, leaving 15 bases between. Germline V lookup: CDR1 LNHNV, CDR2 YYDKDF (reference sequence). This CDR3 is CATSRDGTGTDSGNTIYF. For the CDR3, the DNA is TGTGCCACCAGCAGAGATGGAACAGGGACCGACTCTGGAAACACCATATATTTT.

The genes are TRBV4-1 and TRBJ1-1, with 7 positions matching TRBD1. Trimming at V came to 6 bases and at J to 3 bases, leaving 4 bases not matched to a gene. There are 13 residues in the CDR3. Germline CDR1 reads MGHRA; CDR2 reads YSYEKL. The CDR3 nucleotides are TGCGCCAGCAGACGTACAGGGGACACTGAAGCTTTCTTT. Residues: CASRRTGDTEAFF.

A note on this clone: This specimen includes other DNA sequences encoding the same CDR3. The chain has TRBV5-6 and TRBJ1-1, with unresolved D. In germline, CDR1 is SGHDT, CDR2 YYEEEE. The CDR3 extends over 16 amino acids. Deletions cut 0 bases from V and 0 bases from J, with 12 bases between. This chain's CDR3 is CASSLGGGWLNTEAFF. DNA of the CDR3: TGTGCCAGCAGCTTGGGGGGAGGGTGGTTGAACACTGAAGCTTTCTTT.

The chain carries TRBV5-4 and TRBJ2-1; 8 bases are a match to TRBD2. Trimming took 1 base from V and 5 from J; bases not matched to a gene: 5. The germline V gene encodes CDR1 SGHNT and CDR2 YYREEE (reference sequence). This CDR3 is built from 15 residues. In nucleotides, the CDR3 is TGTGCCAGCAGCTTGAAGCGGGGGACTAACAATGAGCAGTTCTTC. It specifies CASSLKRGTNNEQFF.

V usage is TRBV5-8 and J usage is TRBJ1-2; D remains unclear. The V end lost 6 bases, the J end lost 5 bases, and 20 bases lay between the germline ends. Germline lookup yields CDR1 SGHTS and CDR2 YDEGEE. The CDR3 runs 15 residues. This chain's CDR3 is CASTPDGIMSYGYTF. CDR3 sequence (DNA): TGTGCCAGCACCCCCGACGGGATCATGAGTTATGGCTACACCTTC.

This clone was observed a handful of times. The rearrangement joins TRBV16 to TRBJ2-1, with 7 bases fitting TRBD1. With V trimmed by 4 bases and J by 5 bases, 5 bases remained unmatched. Germline CDR1 is KGHSY and CDR2 is FQNENV. The CDR3 spans 14 residues. The CDR3 DNA is TGTGCCAGCAGCCGAGGGGGCGCTCACAATGAGCAGTTCTTC. This codes for CASSRGGAHNEQFF. The complete variable domain, with remaining parts taken from reference TRBV16 and TRBJ2-1, reads GEEVAQTPKHLVRGEGQKAKLYCAPIKGHSYVFWYQQVLKNEFKFLISFQNENVFDETGMPKERFSAKCLPNSPCSLEIQATKLEDSAVYFCASSRGGAHNEQFFGPGTRLTVL.

This clone was seen once. Here the CDR3 reads CATSRGRQGNQPQHF. In nucleotides, the CDR3 is TGTGCCACCAGCAGGGGCCGACAGGGTAATCAGCCCCAGCATTTT. The chain joins TRBV15 to TRBJ1-5, with 7 nucleotides matching TRBD1. The ends lost 3 bases at V and 4 bases at J; junction bases unmatched: 6. Germline assignment: CDR1 LNHNV and CDR2 YYDKDF (reference sequence). This CDR3 spans 15 amino acids.

The chain uses TRBV5-6 and TRBJ2-7; 7 bases align to TRBD1. V was pared by 4 bases and J by 0 bases, with 7 bases of the junction left unmatched. Germline V gene lookup returns CDR1 SGHDT and CDR2 YYEEEE. The CDR3 is 15 residues long. CDR3 sequence: CASSRRTGVSYEQYF. The DNA for the CDR3 is TGTGCCAGCAGCAGGAGGACAGGAGTCTCCTACGAGCAGTACTTC. The whole variable domain, filled in from reference TRBV5-6 and TRBJ2-7, reads DAGVTQSPTHLIKTRGQQVTLRCSPKSGHDTVSWYQQALGQGPQFIFQYYEEEERQRGNFPDRFSGHQFPNYSSELNVNALLLGDSALYLCASSRRTGVSYEQYFGPGTRLTVT.

The chain couples TRBV2 to TRBJ2-1; TRBD2 matches at 7 bases. Germline CDR1 is SNHLY and CDR2 is FYNNEI. Trimming cost V 4 bases and J 0 bases; bases outside gene matches: 9. There are 17 residues in the CDR3. Here the CDR3 DNA reads TGTGCCAGCAGTGTCGGCGGGGGTGGGATCTCCTACAATGAGCAGTTCTTC. Its protein is CASSVGGGGISYNEQFF.

This clone was seen once. The chain carries TRBV19 and TRBJ1-2, with TRBD1 identical over 9 bases. V shed 8 bases and J 4 bases; nucleotides not matched to a gene: 5. Germline V gene sequence: CDR1 LNHDA, CDR2 SQIVND (reference sequence). This CDR3 is 13 amino acids long. CDR3 DNA: TGTGCCAGTGCCACAGGGGGCGGCTATGGCTACACCTTC. It codes for CASATGGGYGYTF.

This chain uses TRBV5-1 with TRBJ1-4, with 8 bases matching TRBD1. The CDR3 is 15 amino acids. V trimming: 1 base; J trimming: 7 bases; junction bases outside the gene matches: 6. The V gene's germline CDR1 is SGHRS and CDR2 YFSETQ. The chain's CDR3 is CASSLRTGYSEKLFF. In DNA form, the CDR3 reads TGCGCCAGCAGCTTGAGGACAGGGTACAGTGAAAAACTGTTTTTT.

CDR3 in amino acids: CASSLGASGGAYEQYF. The CDR3 nucleotides read TGTGCCAGCAGCTTAGGGGCTAGCGGGGGGGCGTACGAGCAGTACTTC. The chain has TRBV7-2 and TRBJ2-5, with 12 bases that match TRBD2. The DNA end lines up better with TRBJ2-7; the J call may be wrong. Germline V lookup: CDR1 SGHTA, CDR2 FQGNSA. The CDR3 length is 16 residues.